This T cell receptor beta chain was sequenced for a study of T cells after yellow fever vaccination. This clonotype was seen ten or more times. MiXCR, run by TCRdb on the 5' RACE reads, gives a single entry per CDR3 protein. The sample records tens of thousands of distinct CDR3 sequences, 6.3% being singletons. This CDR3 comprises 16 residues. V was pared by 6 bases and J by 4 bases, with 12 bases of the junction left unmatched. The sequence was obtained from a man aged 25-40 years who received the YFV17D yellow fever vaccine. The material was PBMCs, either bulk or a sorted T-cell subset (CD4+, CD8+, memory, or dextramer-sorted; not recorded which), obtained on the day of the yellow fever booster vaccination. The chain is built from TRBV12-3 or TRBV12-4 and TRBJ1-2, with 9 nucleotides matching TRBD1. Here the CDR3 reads CASSRSTEDRGYGYTF. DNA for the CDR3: TGTGCCAGCAGCCGCTCGACAGAGGACAGGGGCTATGGCTACACCTTC.